This entry concerns a single T cell receptor (beta chain). The antigen is unknown. The protocol was immunoSEQ multiplex PCR, while the TCRdb copy is restricted to in-frame clones and leaves out a portion. The sample records some 180,000 clones, around 94% being singletons. This sample is part of a study of T cell responses to AZD1222 COVID-19 vaccine. Study-wide results and limits: Rises in breadth and depth of Spike-specific TCRs came after two AZD1222 doses. Repertoires were obtained solely post-peak T cell response. Nearly half of spike-specific TCRs reportedly target unmutated variant regions.

CDR3 length: 15 residues. The germline CDR1 and CDR2 sequences are SGHVS and FQNEAQ. V lost 5 bases, J lost 2 bases, and 15 bases lay in between. Here the sequenced sample was peripheral blood, taken on day 0 of AZD1222 vaccination. V gene TRBV7-8 combines with J gene TRBJ1-2; D may be TRBD1 (6 bases). The source of this sequence is an adult in good health. The CDR3 is CASSRDINGNYGYTF. CDR3 DNA: TGTGCCAGCAGCCGGGACATCAACGGGAACTATGGCTACACCTTC.